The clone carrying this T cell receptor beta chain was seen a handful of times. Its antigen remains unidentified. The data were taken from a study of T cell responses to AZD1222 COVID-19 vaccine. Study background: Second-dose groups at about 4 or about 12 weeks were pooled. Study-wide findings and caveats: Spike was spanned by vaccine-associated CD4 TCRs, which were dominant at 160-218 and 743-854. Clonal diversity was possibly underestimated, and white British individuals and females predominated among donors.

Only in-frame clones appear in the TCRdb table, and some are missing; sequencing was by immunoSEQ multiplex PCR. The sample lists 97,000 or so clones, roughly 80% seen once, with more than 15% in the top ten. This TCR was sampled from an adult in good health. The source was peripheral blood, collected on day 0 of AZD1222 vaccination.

CDR3 coding DNA: TGTGCCAGCAGCTTAGAAAAGCCCCCAAACACCATATATTTT. It encodes CASSLEKPPNTIYF. V is TRBV7-2 and J is TRBJ1-3; D is uncertain. The CDR3 sequence is 14 residues long. Between the trimmed V and J ends, which lost 1 base and 6 bases, there was a span of 10 bases. Germline loops: CDR1 SGHTA, CDR2 FQGNSA.